Included here is one TCR beta chain sequence, with context. Antigen specificity is unknown. RNA transcripts gave rise to amplified TCR beta CDR3 regions. The HTBI primer set drove a first-round RT-PCR of the TCR CDR3. TCRdb re-analysed the multiplex PCR reads in MiXCR, keeping a single row per CDR3 protein. This repertoire shows hundreds of thousands of distinct CDR3 sequences, around an eighth found once; its top ten account for over 25%. The sample originates from a study of T cells in Graves' hyperthyroidism and ophthalmopathy. General observations from the study: Clonotypes that were expanded in thyroid above 0.001 mostly appeared in blood too.

Among ophthalmopathy patients, the Clinical Activity Score reached at least 3, the NOSPECS grade reached at least 4, and duration remained under 3 months. Diagnostic decisions used clinical symptoms, serum thyroxine and TRAb, thyroid ultrasound and orbital computed tomography. V was clipped by 0 bases and J by 3 bases, with 8 bases between them. The CDR3 sequence is 14 residues long. In germline, CDR1 is SGHAT, CDR2 FQDESV (reference sequence). The J gene is TRBJ1-1, the V gene TRBV11-1; D ambiguous. This sequence originates from a middle-aged man with Graves' ophthalmopathy. Sample: blood. CDR3 loop: CASSLAPVDTEAFF. DNA of the CDR3: TGTGCCAGCAGCTTAGCCCCGGTAGACACTGAAGCTTTCTTT.